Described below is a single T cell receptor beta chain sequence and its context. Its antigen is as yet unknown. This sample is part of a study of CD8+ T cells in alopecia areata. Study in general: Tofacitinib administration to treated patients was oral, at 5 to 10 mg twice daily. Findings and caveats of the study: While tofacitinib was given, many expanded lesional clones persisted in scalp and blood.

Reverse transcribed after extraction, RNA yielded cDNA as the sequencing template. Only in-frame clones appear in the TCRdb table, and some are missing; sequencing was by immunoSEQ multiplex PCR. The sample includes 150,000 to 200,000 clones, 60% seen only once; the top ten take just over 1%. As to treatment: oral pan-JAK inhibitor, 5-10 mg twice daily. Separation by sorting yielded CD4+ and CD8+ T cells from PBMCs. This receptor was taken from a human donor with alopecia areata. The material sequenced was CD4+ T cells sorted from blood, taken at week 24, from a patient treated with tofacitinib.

This CDR3 is CASSLRGYNSPLHF. CDR3 DNA: TGTGCCAGCAGTTTGAGGGGATATAATTCACCCCTCCACTTT. This chain links TRBV14 with TRBJ1-6; tentative D call: TRBD1 (5 bases). The V and J ends lost 6 bases and 4 bases respectively, with 10 bases between them. CDR1 is SGHDN and CDR2 is FVKESK in the germline V gene. This CDR3 has 14 amino acids.